This T cell receptor beta chain came from a study of cytomegalovirus exposure and HLA in healthy donors. PCR primers comprised 60 Vbeta and 13 Jbeta primers. Assay: immunoSEQ multiplex PCR; the TCRdb copy retains only in-frame clones and omits some. The table includes about 130,000 clones, around 82% detected once. The study's findings and limits: Later analysis suggested links between common viral pathogens and several top significant clusters. Presence/absence comparisons presumed near-even sequencing depth among donors.

A word on this clone: The antigen remains unidentified.

Germline CDR1 LNHDA, CDR2 SQIVND (reference sequence). Trimming removed 3 bases from V and 3 bases from J, with 18 bases in between. The CDR3 extends over 16 amino acids. The sequenced sample consisted of PBMCs. The chain is built from TRBV19 and TRBJ2-7; D perhaps matches TRBD2 (5 bases). This TCR was recovered from a boy younger than 18 in good health and CMV-seronegative. CDR3 region: CASSIPLGGVGYEQYF. CDR3 sequence (DNA): TGTGCCAGTAGTATTCCCCTAGGAGGAGTGGGCTACGAGCAGTACTTC. Full variable domain (outside the CDR3, taken from reference TRBV19 and TRBJ2-7): DGGITQSPKYLFRKEGQNVTLSCEQNLNHDAMYWYRQDPGQGLRLIYYSQIVNDFQKGDIAEGYSVSREKKESFPLTVTSAQKNPTAFYLCASSIPLGGVGYEQYFGPGTRLTVT.